The clone carrying this T cell receptor (beta chain) was observed at least ten times. Antigen specificity is unknown. Trimming took 0 bases from V and 1 from J, leaving 10 bases between them. This CDR3 region has 16 residues. Germline CDR1 SGHAT, CDR2 FQNNGV. RNA transcripts were the template for amplifying TCR beta CDR3 regions. HTBI primers were employed in a first-round RT-PCR of the TCR CDR3. One entry per CDR3 protein, called by TCRdb with MiXCR from the multiplex PCR reads. The profile covers about 480,000 distinct CDR3 sequences, with under 15% appearing a single time and about 17% taken by the ten largest. This specimen belongs to a study of T cells in Graves' hyperthyroidism and ophthalmopathy. General study results and limits: Most clonotypes expanded in thyroid above 0.001 were likewise present in blood.

The TCR sequence derives from a woman under 30 with Graves' hyperthyroidism. This chain uses TRBV11-2 with TRBJ2-1; no clear D. The source material was blood. For the CDR3, the DNA is TGTGCCAGCAGCTTAGAGTGGGTTCGGTCCTACAATGAGCAGTTCTTC. Protein: CASSLEWVRSYNEQFF.